This TCR beta chain was recovered during a study of CD8 T cells in Susac syndrome. Random hexamers were used to reverse transcribe about 0.45 to 1 ug of RNA. TCRdb reprocessed the immunoSEQ multiplex PCR reads with MiXCR, giving one entry per CDR3 protein. The table records about 180,000 distinct CDR3 sequences, approximately 94% of them present only once. With 8 bases removed from V and 0 bases from J, the gap between germline ends came to 18 bases. Per the germline V gene, CDR1 is SNHLY and CDR2 is FYNNEI. The CDR3 has 16 amino acids. This receptor was identified in a human donor with Susac syndrome. Source material: CD4+ T cells from PBMCs. The chain links TRBV2 to TRBJ2-3; a possible D gene is TRBD2 (7 bases). In DNA, the CDR3 is TGTGCCAGCCGATCAGGGAGGGGGGGTAGCACAGATACGCAGTATTTT. It translates to CASRSGRGGSTDTQYF.